Given below is one TCR beta chain in context. V gave up 4 bases and J gave up 9 bases, with 17 bases separating them. This CDR3 is built from 14 residues. CDR1 and CDR2 (germline): SGHRS, YFSETQ. The data belong to a study of blood T cell repertoires in COVID-19. Study-wide context: There were acute and convalescent COVID-19 samples, and they came from the United States, Italy and Spain. Nucleic acid was either cDNA or gDNA, and it came from T cells, B-cell-depleted T cells, or PBMCs.

In the authors' workflow: Estimation of nucleated cell counts was performed using reference gene primer amplification. Sequencing used immunoSEQ multiplex PCR; TCRdb keeps in-frame clones, though not all of them. The V and J calls and clone size are taken from that table; D and trimming were inferred from the DNA. The profile shows over 100,000 clones, around nine tenths of them singletons. During active infection, Seattle patients enrolled and were then monitored through disease. The receptor comes from a man in his 60s with COVID-19, enrolled during active disease. Material: peripheral blood. This chain uses TRBV5-1 with TRBJ2-1, with a tentative D call TRBD1 (6 bases). The CDR3 protein is CASSKKGDAPEQFF. The CDR3 DNA reads as TGCGCCAGCAGCAAGAAGGGGGATGCACCTGAGCAGTTCTTC.